The 25 T cell receptor beta chains presented below share a single source sample, sequenced in a study of T cells after yellow fever vaccination. Each CDR3 protein gets one entry after TCRdb re-called the 5' RACE reads with MiXCR. This table holds around 600,000 distinct CDR3 sequences, roughly an eighth found once. The material was PBMCs, obtained on the day of the yellow fever booster vaccination. All receptors derive from a man aged 30-40 years who received the YFV17D yellow fever vaccine.

CDR3 residues: CASSLEREGTGELFF. CDR3 DNA sequence: TGCGCCAGCAGCTTGGAGCGGGAGGGGACCGGGGAGCTGTTTTTT. The chain employs TRBV5-1 and TRBJ2-2; TRBD2 matches 10 bases. Germline CDR1 is SGHRS and CDR2 is YFSETQ. The V segment lost 0 bases and the J segment 5 bases; nucleotides outside the gene matches: 1. The CDR3 sequence is 15 residues long.

V and J are TRBV6-2 or TRBV6-3 and TRBJ2-1, with TRBD2 identical over 7 bases. The CDR3 is 11 residues long. CDR1 is MNHEY, CDR2 SVGEGT, per germline. The trim removed 6 bases at V and 16 bases at J, leaving 9 bases unmatched. The CDR3 loop reads CASRYEGGAFF. DNA of the CDR3: TGTGCCAGCAGATATGAGGGAGGGGCTTTCTTC.

This clonotype was counted at least ten times. The chain joins TRBV7-2 to TRBJ2-2; 8 nucleotides align to TRBD2. The CDR3 is 16 residues long. The germline V gene has CDR1 SGHTA and CDR2 FQGNSA. V dropped 4 bases and J dropped 4; count of bases not matched to a gene: 8. CDR3 nucleotides: TGTGCCAGCAGCTCTGCCGGGACTAGGGGCACCGGGGAGCTGTTTTTT. This gives the protein CASSSAGTRGTGELFF.

This clonotype was observed a few times. The rearrangement joins TRBV29-1 to TRBJ1-2; D may be TRBD1 (5 bases). Germline CDR1 SQVTM, CDR2 ANQGSEA. Trimming cost V 7 bases and J 4 bases, with 10 bases left between them. The length of the CDR3 is 11 residues. CDR3 residues: CSDRTLYGYTF. In nucleotides, the CDR3 is TGCAGCGATAGGACACTCTATGGCTACACCTTC.

V and J are TRBV5-1 and TRBJ1-4; TRBD1 matches 8 bases. J gave up 6 bases and V 4 bases, and 11 bases lay outside the gene matches. This CDR3 has 16 amino acids. Looked up from germline, CDR1 is SGHRS and CDR2 is YFSETQ. The CDR3 region has the DNA TGCGCCAGCAGCCCCCGACTGGACAGGGATCATGAAAAACTGTTTTTT. Translation gives CASSPRLDRDHEKLFF.

This clonotype was seen only a few times. V gene TRBV12-3 or TRBV12-4 combines with J gene TRBJ2-7, with a possible D match to TRBD1 (6 bases). V was shortened by 4 bases and J by 3 bases, with 13 bases between the two germline ends. The length of the CDR3 is 14 residues. CDR3 nucleotides: TGTGCCAGCAGTTCCAGCGGACAGTTCTACGAGCAGTACTTC. Its protein is CASSSSGQFYEQYF.

V and J are TRBV12-3 or TRBV12-4 and TRBJ2-2, with D unclear. The CDR3 length is 15 residues. Trimming pared 1 base from V and 1 base from J, leaving 7 bases between. The CDR3 DNA is TGTGCCAGCAGTTTAGGGCTAAAGAACACCGGGGAGCTGTTTTTT. Translating gives CASSLGLKNTGELFF.

The genes are TRBV11-1 and TRBJ2-3; D perhaps matches TRBD2 (6 bases). Trimming cost V 2 bases and J 7 bases, with 25 bases left between them. This CDR3 comprises 18 residues. Germline V gives CDR1 SGHAT, CDR2 FQDESV (reference sequence). The CDR3 region is CASSLREVLARRPHTQYF. CDR3 DNA: TGTGCCAGCAGCTTACGCGAAGTCCTAGCGCGGAGGCCGCATACGCAGTATTTT.

This clonotype was seen at least ten times. This chain joins TRBV7-6 and TRBJ2-3; 7 nucleotides agree with TRBD2. V shed 1 base and J 1 base; nucleotides not matched to a gene: 5. CDR3 length: 16 residues. The germline V gene has CDR1 SGHVS and CDR2 FNYEAQ. For the CDR3, the DNA is TGTGCCAGCAGCTTAGTTTCTAGCGGACGCACAGATACGCAGTATTTT. As protein: CASSLVSSGRTDTQYF.

This clonotype occurred many times. In DNA, the CDR3 is TGTGCCAGCAGTCCGGGACTAGCGGCCTCCTACAATGAGCAGTTCTTC. It yields the protein CASSPGLAASYNEQFF. The chain has TRBV7-2 and TRBJ2-1; 11 nucleotides agree with TRBD2. This CDR3 contains 16 residues. The V segment lost 6 bases and the J segment 0 bases; nucleotides outside the gene matches: 4. Germline assignment: CDR1 SGHTA and CDR2 FQGNSA.

The CDR3 nucleotides read TGTGCCAGCAGCGCCAGGGGACGGGACTATGAGGGTCTCTACAATGAGCAGTTCTTC. Amino acid sequence: CASSARGRDYEGLYNEQFF. The V gene is TRBV9, the J gene TRBJ2-1; D possibly corresponds to TRBD2 (7 bases). This CDR3 has 19 residues. The germline V gene has CDR1 SGDLS and CDR2 YYNGEE. Trimming removed 3 bases at V and 3 bases at J, with 25 bases between.

This clonotype was picked up a small number of times. The rearrangement joins TRBV5-4 to TRBJ2-2; D is unclear. The CDR3 runs 14 residues. V gave up 3 bases and J gave up 2 bases, with 8 bases separating them. Germline values: CDR1 SGHNT, CDR2 YYREEE (reference sequence). The CDR3 bases are TGTGCCAGCAGCTCCCAGAGAAACACCGGGGAGCTGTTTTTT. Its translation: CASSSQRNTGELFF. Drawing the rest from reference TRBV5-4 and TRBJ2-2, the complete variable domain is ETGVTQSPTHLIKTRGQQVTLRCSSQSGHNTVSWYQQALGQGPQFIFQYYREEENGRGNFPPRFSGLQFPNYSSELNVNALELDDSALYLCASSSQRNTGELFFGEGSRLTVL.

This clonotype was counted many times. The CDR3 DNA reads TGTGCCAGCAGGGGGGGCAAAAACATTCAGTACTTC. It yields the protein CASRGGKNIQYF. V gene TRBV6-6 combines with J gene TRBJ2-4, with D possibly TRBD2 on 6 matching bases. Looked up from germline, CDR1 is MNHNY and CDR2 is SVGAGI (reference sequence). Trimming cost V 6 bases and J 3 bases, with 6 bases left between them. The CDR3 contains 12 residues.

CDR3 region: CASSLGGLPGTDTQYF. CDR3 sequence (DNA): TGCGCCAGCAGCTTGGGGGGGCTCCCCGGCACAGATACGCAGTATTTT. The chain employs TRBV5-1 and TRBJ2-3, with a possible D match to TRBD1 (6 bases). The V gene's germline CDR1 is SGHRS and CDR2 YFSETQ. V dropped 0 bases and J dropped 1 base, with 12 bases sitting between them. This CDR3 is 16 amino acids long. Complete variable domain (other parts from reference TRBV5-1 and TRBJ2-3): KAGVTQTPRYLIKTRGQQVTLSCSPISGHRSVSWYQQTPGQGLQFLFEYFSETQRNKGNFPGRFSGRQFSNSRSEMNVSTLELGDSALYLCASSLGGLPGTDTQYFGPGTRLTVL.

The chain uses TRBV2 and TRBJ1-5; D ambiguous. This CDR3 region has 14 residues. Between the trimmed V and J ends, which lost 6 bases and 7 bases, there was a span of 16 bases. CDR1 and CDR2 from the germline V gene are SNHLY and FYNNEI. CDR3 in amino acids: CASSADPPGQPQHF. CDR3 DNA: TGTGCCAGCAGCGCCGACCCACCTGGGCAGCCCCAGCATTTT.

At least ten counts were recorded for this clonotype. This rearrangement joins TRBV5-1 to TRBJ2-4; tentative D call: TRBD1 (6 bases). The CDR3 has 16 residues. Germline-derived CDR1 and CDR2 are SGHRS and YFSETQ. The V and J ends lost 6 bases and 0 bases respectively, with 16 bases between them. DNA of the CDR3: TGCGCCAGCACAGGGACAAGTGGTTTAGCCAAAAACATTCAGTACTTC. Translated, it gives CASTGTSGLAKNIQYF.

This clonotype has just a few counts. This chain connects TRBV29-1 to TRBJ2-7; no firm D call. CDR1 is SQVTM and CDR2 is ANQGSEA in the germline V gene. Trimming stripped 7 bases from V and 3 bases from J, with 16 bases between. This CDR3 has 13 residues. For the CDR3, the DNA is TGCAGCGCCTGGTGGAACGAACGCTACGAGCAGTACTTC. Amino acid sequence: CSAWWNERYEQYF.

This clonotype was observed at least ten times. The rearrangement links TRBV5-1 to TRBJ2-2; D uncertain. Germline V gives CDR1 SGHRS, CDR2 YFSETQ. V dropped 7 bases and J dropped 0 bases, with 7 bases sitting between them. The CDR3 spans 13 residues. The CDR3 DNA reads TGCGCCAGCGGACCACCGAACACCGGGGAGCTGTTTTTT. Encoded protein: CASGPPNTGELFF. Full variable domain (remainder filled in from reference TRBV5-1 and TRBJ2-2): KAGVTQTPRYLIKTRGQQVTLSCSPISGHRSVSWYQQTPGQGLQFLFEYFSETQRNKGNFPGRFSGRQFSNSRSEMNVSTLELGDSALYLCASGPPNTGELFFGEGSRLTVL.

This clonotype has only a few counts. CDR3 in amino acids: CASSLSPGLADLKGTQYF. The CDR3 DNA sequence: TGTGCCAGCAGCTTATCGCCGGGACTAGCGGATCTTAAAGGGACCCAGTACTTC. This chain connects TRBV7-2 to TRBJ2-5; TRBD2 aligns across 11 bases. Germline CDR1 and CDR2: SGHTA and FQGNSA. The trim removed 2 bases at V and 7 bases at J, leaving 15 bases unmatched. The CDR3 has 18 amino acids.

V is TRBV3-1 and J is TRBJ1-3; no clear D gene. Per the germline V gene, CDR1 is LGHDT and CDR2 is YNNKEL (reference sequence). Deletions cut 0 bases from V and 0 bases from J, with 9 bases between. The CDR3 is made up of 16 amino acids. CDR3 in amino acids: CASSQEMQSSGNTIYF. CDR3 in DNA: TGTGCCAGCAGCCAAGAGATGCAGAGCTCTGGAAACACCATATATTTT. Looking up the rest from reference TRBV3-1 and TRBJ1-3 gives the full variable domain: DTAVSQTPKYLVTQMGNDKSIKCEQNLGHDTMYWYKQDSKKFLKIMFSYNNKELIINETVPNRFSPKSPDKAHLNLHINSLELGDSAVYFCASSQEMQSSGNTIYFGEGSWLTVV.

J is TRBJ2-1 and V is TRBV4-3; unclear D gene. Germline V gene sequence: CDR1 LGHNA, CDR2 YSLEER. This CDR3 is built from 16 residues. The V and J ends lost 0 bases and 2 bases respectively, with 11 bases between them. The CDR3 is CASSQDPTGTYNEQFF. The DNA for the CDR3 is TGCGCCAGCAGCCAAGATCCGACTGGGACCTACAATGAGCAGTTCTTC.

This clonotype showed up just a few times. J is TRBJ2-3 and V is TRBV11-2, with 12 bases aligning to TRBD1. After removal of 6 bases from V and 6 bases from J, the junction contained 16 bases not matched to a gene. The CDR3 spans 18 residues. The germline CDR1 and CDR2 sequences are SGHAT and FQNNGV. CDR3 nucleotide sequence: TGTGCCAGCAGTCGACTAACTGGCGGGACAGGGGGCCCTGATACGCAGTATTTT. Its translation: CASSRLTGGTGGPDTQYF.

This clonotype was observed many times. This rearrangement joins TRBV20-1 to TRBJ2-5; the D is unclear. Germline V gene data show CDR1 as DFQATT and CDR2 as SNEGSKA (reference sequence). V was cut by 3 bases and J by 2 bases, with 7 bases left in between. This CDR3 region has 12 residues. This CDR3 is CSASGSQETQYF. CDR3 sequence (DNA): TGCAGTGCTAGCGGGTCGCAAGAGACCCAGTACTTC.

J is TRBJ2-7 and V is TRBV20-1, with D unclear. Germline V lookup: CDR1 DFQATT, CDR2 SNEGSKA (reference sequence). This CDR3 is built from 10 residues. V lost 5 bases and J 6 bases, leaving 8 bases between the germline ends. CDR3: CSALKIEQYF. For the CDR3, the DNA is TGCAGTGCTCTTAAGATCGAGCAGTACTTC.

The chain uses TRBV12-3 or TRBV12-4 and TRBJ2-1; D is unresolved. Trimming stripped 5 bases from V and 0 bases from J, with 8 bases between. The CDR3 is made up of 14 amino acids. The CDR3 here is CASSDRSSYNEQFF. Here the CDR3 DNA reads TGTGCCAGCAGTGATCGGAGCTCCTACAATGAGCAGTTCTTC.